This T cell receptor (beta chain) was captured by sequencing in a study of T-cell reconstitution after alpha-beta-depleted transplantation in children. Whole-study results and caveats: T-cell numbers and diversity one year post-transplant derived largely from freshly generated T cells. Approximately two months post-transplant, alpha-beta T cells reportedly originated from several hundred expanded graft clones.

This clonotype was detected only a few times. Its antigen is unidentified. During its preparation, the TCRbeta library received unique molecular identifiers. TCRdb reanalysed the PCR reads using MiXCR and keeps one entry per CDR3 protein. Of about 900,000 distinct CDR3 sequences listed, roughly 29% are singletons. The trim removed 4 bases at V and 7 bases at J, leaving 15 bases unmatched. The CDR3 is 17 amino acids. Germline V gene data show CDR1 as SGHVS and CDR2 as FQNEAQ. Sequenced here: PBMCs, mostly from graft donor cells, sampled 360 days after TCRalphabeta/CD19-depleted stem cell transplant. This chain links TRBV7-8 with TRBJ1-5; 8 bases agree with TRBD1. This receptor was identified in a boy under two years old who had a stem cell transplant for SCID, so the T cells may come from the graft donor. The CDR3 region has the DNA TGTGCCAGCAGCTCCTACCATCGGCAGGGGGCCGGACAGCCCCAGCATTTT. This codes for CASSSYHRQGAGQPQHF.